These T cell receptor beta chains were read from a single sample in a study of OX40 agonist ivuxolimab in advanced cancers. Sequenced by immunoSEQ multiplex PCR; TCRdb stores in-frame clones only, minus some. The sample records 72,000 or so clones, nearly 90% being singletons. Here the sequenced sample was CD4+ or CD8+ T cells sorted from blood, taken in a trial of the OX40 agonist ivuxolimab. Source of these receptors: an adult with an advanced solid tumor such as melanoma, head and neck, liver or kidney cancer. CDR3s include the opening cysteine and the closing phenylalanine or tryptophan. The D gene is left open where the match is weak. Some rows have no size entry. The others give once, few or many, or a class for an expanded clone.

CDR3 DNA: TGTGCCAGCAGCTTGAGGAGGGTGGGTGCCACCGGGGAGCTGTTTTTT; CDR3 protein: CASSLRRVGATGELFF; D gene: -; clone size: -; V gene: TRBV7-8; J gene: TRBJ2-2
CDR3 DNA: TGTGCCAGCAGGAGGAGTCCTAATGAAAAACTGTTTTTT; CDR3 protein: CASRRSPNEKLFF; D gene: -; clone size: -; V gene: TRBV9; J gene: TRBJ1-4
CDR3 DNA: TGTGCCAGTAGTCCGGACAGGGGCAGCTCCTACAATGAGCAGTTCTTC; CDR3 protein: CASSPDRGSSYNEQFF; D gene: TRBD1; clone size: once; V gene: TRBV19; J gene: TRBJ2-1
CDR3 DNA: TGTGCCAGCATACGGGGGGACTCTCAAGAGACCCAGTACTTC; CDR3 protein: CASIRGDSQETQYF; D gene: TRBD2; clone size: -; V gene: TRBV28; J gene: TRBJ2-5
CDR3 DNA: TGTGCCAGCAGCTTATTAGCGGGAGGGCCTGGCACCGGGGAGCTGTTTTTT; CDR3 protein: CASSLLAGGPGTGELFF; D gene: TRBD2; clone size: -; V gene: TRBV5-4; J gene: TRBJ2-2
CDR3 DNA: TGTGCCAGCAGCTTTCGCGATAGCAATCAGCCCCAGCATTTT; CDR3 protein: CASSFRDSNQPQHF; D gene: -; clone size: -; V gene: TRBV16; J gene: TRBJ1-5
CDR3 DNA: TGTGCCAGCAGCTTGAACGATTGGACTGAAGCTTTCTTT; CDR3 protein: CASSLNDWTEAFF; D gene: -; clone size: -; V gene: TRBV5-5; J gene: TRBJ1-1
CDR3 DNA: TGTGCCATCAGGGGGGTGGATAATGAAAAACTGTTTTTT; CDR3 protein: CAIRGVDNEKLFF; D gene: -; clone size: -; V gene: TRBV10-3; J gene: TRBJ1-4
CDR3 DNA: TGTGCCAGCAGCGGGAGGACGGCCAAAAACATTCAGTACTTC; CDR3 protein: CASSGRTAKNIQYF; D gene: TRBD2; clone size: -; V gene: TRBV28; J gene: TRBJ2-4
CDR3 DNA: TGCGCCAGCAGCCAAATAACAGGGGGAAACACCGGGGAGCTGTTTTTT; CDR3 protein: CASSQITGGNTGELFF; D gene: TRBD1; clone size: -; V gene: TRBV4-3; J gene: TRBJ2-2
CDR3 DNA: TGTGCCAGCAGTCCCGGGACAGGAGCCGGCGGCTACACCTTC; CDR3 protein: CASSPGTGAGGYTF; D gene: TRBD1; clone size: -; V gene: TRBV27; J gene: TRBJ1-2
CDR3 DNA: TGCGCCAGCAGCCACTCATCGGGACAGGGGGCCTACGAGCAGTACTTC; CDR3 protein: CASSHSSGQGAYEQYF; D gene: TRBD1; clone size: once; V gene: TRBV4-1; J gene: TRBJ2-7
CDR3 DNA: TGCGCCAGCAGCCAAGATCTAAGACAGGGAAACACCATATATTTT; CDR3 protein: CASSQDLRQGNTIYF; D gene: -; clone size: -; V gene: TRBV4-3; J gene: TRBJ1-3
CDR3 DNA: TGTGCCAGTAGGGTAACTGGGGCCAACGTCCTGACTTTC; CDR3 protein: CASRVTGANVLTF; D gene: -; clone size: once; V gene: TRBV19; J gene: TRBJ2-6
CDR3 DNA: TGTGCCATCTCAGCGGGGGGAACAGATACGCAGTATTTT; CDR3 protein: CAISAGGTDTQYF; D gene: TRBD2; clone size: -; V gene: TRBV7-2; J gene: TRBJ2-3
CDR3 DNA: TGTGCCAGCAGCTTTGGCCAGGGGGTCGAGCAGTACTTC; CDR3 protein: CASSFGQGVEQYF; D gene: TRBD1; clone size: -; V gene: TRBV11-2; J gene: TRBJ2-7
CDR3 DNA: TGTGCCAGCTCACCCCGGGCCGCGGATGAAAAACTGTTTTTT; CDR3 protein: CASSPRAADEKLFF; D gene: -; clone size: -; V gene: TRBV18; J gene: TRBJ1-4
CDR3 DNA: TGTGCCAGCAGCTTAGGGGGCTACAATGAGCAGTTCTTC; CDR3 protein: CASSLGGYNEQFF; D gene: -; clone size: -; V gene: TRBV11-2; J gene: TRBJ2-1
CDR3 DNA: TGTGCCAGCAATCGGGACAGGAGTCATGGCTACACCTTC; CDR3 protein: CASNRDRSHGYTF; D gene: TRBD1; clone size: -; V gene: TRBV7-9; J gene: TRBJ1-2
CDR3 DNA: TGTGCCAGTAGTCCGACAGCGTTCTCCGGATATAGCAATCAGCCCCAGCATTTT; CDR3 protein: CASSPTAFSGYSNQPQHF; D gene: -; clone size: -; V gene: TRBV19; J gene: TRBJ1-5
CDR3 DNA: TGTGCCATCAGTGAGTCGAGGGGGCGGATTTCGAACACTGAAGCTTTCTTT; CDR3 protein: CAISESRGRISNTEAFF; D gene: TRBD1; clone size: -; V gene: TRBV10-3; J gene: TRBJ1-1
CDR3 DNA: TGTGCCAGCAGTGACAGGGGAACACCTACCGACTATGGCTACACCTTC; CDR3 protein: CASSDRGTPTDYGYTF; D gene: -; clone size: -; V gene: TRBV6-1; J gene: TRBJ1-2
CDR3 DNA: TGCAGCGGCCGGGACAGGGCATACGAGCAGTACTTC; CDR3 protein: CSGRDRAYEQYF; D gene: TRBD1; clone size: -; V gene: TRBV29-1; J gene: TRBJ2-7
CDR3 DNA: TGTGCCAGCAGCTTAGCGCGGGGGTACAATGAGCAGTTCTTC; CDR3 protein: CASSLARGYNEQFF; D gene: TRBD2; clone size: once; V gene: TRBV7-9; J gene: TRBJ2-1
CDR3 DNA: TGTGCCAGCAGCTCCCGTCGACAGGGTCCCGGGGAGCTGTTTTTT; CDR3 protein: CASSSRRQGPGELFF; D gene: TRBD1; clone size: -; V gene: TRBV7-6; J gene: TRBJ2-2
CDR3 DNA: TGTGCCAGCAGCGATCCGGGACGGGGTGCCTATGGCTACACCTTC; CDR3 protein: CASSDPGRGAYGYTF; D gene: -; clone size: once; V gene: TRBV7-2; J gene: TRBJ1-2
CDR3 DNA: TGTGCCAGCAGCGGGACAATTGGCAATCAGCCCCAGCATTTT; CDR3 protein: CASSGTIGNQPQHF; D gene: -; clone size: -; V gene: TRBV2; J gene: TRBJ1-5
CDR3 DNA: TGTGCCAGCAGCTTTGATAGGGGATCACGGACTGAAGCTTTCTTT; CDR3 protein: CASSFDRGSRTEAFF; D gene: -; clone size: -; V gene: TRBV5-6; J gene: TRBJ1-1
CDR3 DNA: TGTGCCAGCAGGATCGGGGCTGGGGCCAACGTCCTGACTTTC; CDR3 protein: CASRIGAGANVLTF; D gene: -; clone size: -; V gene: TRBV27; J gene: TRBJ2-6
CDR3 DNA: TGTGCCAGCAGTTACTCACCCTCCGGGCAGGGGGCGAATTACGAGCAGTACTTC; CDR3 protein: CASSYSPSGQGANYEQYF; D gene: TRBD1; clone size: -; V gene: TRBV6-7; J gene: TRBJ2-7
CDR3 DNA: TGTGCCAGCACTTGGGGGGGGGACTATGGCTACACCTTC; CDR3 protein: CASTWGGDYGYTF; D gene: -; clone size: few; V gene: TRBV6-1; J gene: TRBJ1-2
CDR3 DNA: TGCGCCAGCAGCCCCCCCACCGGGACAGGGATGGGCGAGCAGTACTTC; CDR3 protein: CASSPPTGTGMGEQYF; D gene: TRBD1; clone size: -; V gene: TRBV4-1; J gene: TRBJ2-7
CDR3 DNA: TGTGCCATCAATACTGGACAGGCTAACTATGGCTACACCTTC; CDR3 protein: CAINTGQANYGYTF; D gene: TRBD1; clone size: -; V gene: TRBV10-3; J gene: TRBJ1-2
CDR3 DNA: TGTGCCAGTAGTATCGAGGGCGGTAAGCCCCAGCATTTT; CDR3 protein: CASSIEGGKPQHF; D gene: -; clone size: -; V gene: TRBV19; J gene: TRBJ1-5
CDR3 DNA: TGTGCCAGCAGCTTATCCGGACAGGGTTTGCAGACCCAGTACTTC; CDR3 protein: CASSLSGQGLQTQYF; D gene: TRBD1; clone size: once; V gene: TRBV7-3; J gene: TRBJ2-5
CDR3 DNA: TGCGCCAGCAGCTTAGGAGGACTAGCGGTGGGGGAGCTGTTTTTT; CDR3 protein: CASSLGGLAVGELFF; D gene: TRBD2; clone size: -; V gene: TRBV5-1; J gene: TRBJ2-2
CDR3 DNA: TGTGCCAGTAGTATGACGGTTGGAGAGACCCAGTACTTC; CDR3 protein: CASSMTVGETQYF; D gene: -; clone size: -; V gene: TRBV19; J gene: TRBJ2-5
CDR3 DNA: TGTGCCAGTAGTAACCCCCCCGGGGGGAATGAAAAACTGTTTTTT; CDR3 protein: CASSNPPGGNEKLFF; D gene: -; clone size: -; V gene: TRBV19; J gene: TRBJ1-4
CDR3 DNA: TGTGCCAGCAGCTTAGCCGCTAGTAATGAGCAGTTCTTC; CDR3 protein: CASSLAASNEQFF; D gene: -; clone size: -; V gene: TRBV11-2; J gene: TRBJ2-1
CDR3 DNA: TGTGCCAGCAGCTTAGTGCGGGGGGGCCGAGTTCACCCTACGCAGTATTTT; CDR3 protein: CASSLVRGGRVHPTQYF; D gene: TRBD2; clone size: -; V gene: TRBV11-2; J gene: TRBJ2-3
CDR3 DNA: TGTGCCAGTTCTCCACAGGGGAGATTCTACGAGCAGTACTTC; CDR3 protein: CASSPQGRFYEQYF; D gene: TRBD1; clone size: once; V gene: TRBV27; J gene: TRBJ2-7
CDR3 DNA: TGTGCCAGCAGTCGCCAATATAGCAATCAGCCCCAGCATTTT; CDR3 protein: CASSRQYSNQPQHF; D gene: -; clone size: -; V gene: TRBV2; J gene: TRBJ1-5
CDR3 DNA: TGTGCCAGCAGCGTTAGGGCTTGGGGTGAAAAACTGTTTTTT; CDR3 protein: CASSVRAWGEKLFF; D gene: -; clone size: -; V gene: TRBV2; J gene: TRBJ1-4
CDR3 DNA: TGTGCCAGCAGTTACCCGCGAGGGGCCGGGGAGCTGTTTTTT; CDR3 protein: CASSYPRGAGELFF; D gene: -; clone size: -; V gene: TRBV6-4; J gene: TRBJ2-2
CDR3 DNA: TGTGCCAGCAGGTCCGCGGGTGACACCGGGGAGCTGTTTTTT; CDR3 protein: CASRSAGDTGELFF; D gene: -; clone size: -; V gene: TRBV7-2; J gene: TRBJ2-2
CDR3 DNA: TGTGCCAGCAGCCGTTCTATAAGCTCCTACAATGAGCAGTTCTTC; CDR3 protein: CASSRSISSYNEQFF; D gene: -; clone size: -; V gene: TRBV14; J gene: TRBJ2-1
CDR3 DNA: TGTGCCAGCAGATTGGACAGGAACACTGAAGCTTTCTTT; CDR3 protein: CASRLDRNTEAFF; D gene: -; clone size: -; V gene: TRBV6-4; J gene: TRBJ1-1
CDR3 DNA: TGTGCCAGCAGCTTGTGGGGGGCACTCACTAACTATGGCTACACCTTC; CDR3 protein: CASSLWGALTNYGYTF; D gene: -; clone size: -; V gene: TRBV5-5; J gene: TRBJ1-2